This T cell receptor beta chain was recorded in a study of T-cell reconstitution after alpha-beta-depleted transplantation in children. The CDR3 spans 12 residues. The germline gives CDR1 SGHRS, CDR2 YFSETQ. Deletions cut 5 bases from V and 0 bases from J, with 6 bases between. This clonotype was seen ten or more times. Unique molecular identifiers were incorporated into the prepared TCRbeta library. TCRdb re-called the PCR reads through MiXCR, storing one row per CDR3 protein. The sample contains some 490,000 distinct CDR3 sequences, around 12% of which appear only once. The gene calls are TRBV5-1 and TRBJ2-7; tentatively, D is TRBD1 (6 bases). This specimen was PBMCs from the stem cell graft donor, taken from the stem cell graft. This receptor was obtained from a human donor who donated a stem cell graft to a child with combined immunodeficiency. CDR3 DNA: TGCGCCAGCAGGGACAGCTCCTACGAGCAGTACTTC. This sequence encodes CASRDSSYEQYF.